This T cell receptor beta chain was sequenced for a study of blood T cell repertoires in COVID-19. In the original analysis: Reference gene primer amplification gave nucleated cell count estimates. Assay: immunoSEQ multiplex PCR; the TCRdb copy retains only in-frame clones and omits some. The V and J calls and clone size come from that table; D and trimming were worked out from the DNA. The repertoire holds some 45,000 clones, with about 89% as singletons. Sequencing was done on a sample of peripheral blood. The TCR originated in a man between 65 and 85 years old with active COVID-19.

The CDR3 reads CASSFSSGYEQYF. CDR3 coding DNA: TGTGCCAGCAGTTTTTCGTCGGGATACGAGCAGTACTTC. The chain recombines TRBV27 with TRBJ2-7; tentatively, D is TRBD2 (5 bases). V lost 3 bases to trimming and J lost 4 bases, with 10 bases between them. The length of the CDR3 is 13 residues. The germline CDR1 and CDR2 sequences are MNHEY and SMNVEV (reference sequence).